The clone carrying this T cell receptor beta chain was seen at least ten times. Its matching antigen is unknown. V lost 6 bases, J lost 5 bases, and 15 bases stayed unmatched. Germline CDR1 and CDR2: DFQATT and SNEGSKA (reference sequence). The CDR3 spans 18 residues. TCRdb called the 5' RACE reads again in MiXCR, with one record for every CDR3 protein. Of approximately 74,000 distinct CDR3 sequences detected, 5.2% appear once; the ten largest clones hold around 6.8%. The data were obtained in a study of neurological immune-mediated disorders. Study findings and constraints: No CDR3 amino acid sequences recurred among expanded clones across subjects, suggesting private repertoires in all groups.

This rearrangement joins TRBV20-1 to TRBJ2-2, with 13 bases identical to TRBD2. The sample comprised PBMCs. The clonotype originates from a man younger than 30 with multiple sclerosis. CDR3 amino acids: CSATRLAGGLKGTGELFF. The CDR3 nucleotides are TGCAGTGCAACCCGACTAGCGGGGGGCCTGAAGGGGACCGGGGAGCTGTTTTTT.